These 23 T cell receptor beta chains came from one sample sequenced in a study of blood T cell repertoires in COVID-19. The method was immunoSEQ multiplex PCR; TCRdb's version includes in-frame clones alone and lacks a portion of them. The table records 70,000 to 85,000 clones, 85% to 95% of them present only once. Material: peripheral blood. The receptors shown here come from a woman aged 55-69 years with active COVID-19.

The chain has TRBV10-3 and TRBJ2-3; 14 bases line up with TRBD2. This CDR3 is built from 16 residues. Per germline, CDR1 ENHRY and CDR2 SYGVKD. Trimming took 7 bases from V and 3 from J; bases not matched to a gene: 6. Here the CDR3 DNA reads TGTGCCATCACTCCGGGACTAGCGGGAGTGACAGATACGCAGTATTTT. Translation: CAITPGLAGVTDTQYF.

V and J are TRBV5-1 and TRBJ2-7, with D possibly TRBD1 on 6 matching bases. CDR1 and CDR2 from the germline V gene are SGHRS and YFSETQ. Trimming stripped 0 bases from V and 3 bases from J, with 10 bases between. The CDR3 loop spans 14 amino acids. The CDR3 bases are TGCGCCAGCAGCTTGGGACAGGTGGACTACGAGCAGTACTTC. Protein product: CASSLGQVDYEQYF.

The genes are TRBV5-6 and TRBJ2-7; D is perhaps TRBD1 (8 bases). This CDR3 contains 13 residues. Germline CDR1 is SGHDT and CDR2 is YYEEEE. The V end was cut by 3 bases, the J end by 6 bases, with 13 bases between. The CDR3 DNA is TGTGCCAGCAGCTGGACAGGGAGGGCCGAGCAGTACTTC. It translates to CASSWTGRAEQYF.

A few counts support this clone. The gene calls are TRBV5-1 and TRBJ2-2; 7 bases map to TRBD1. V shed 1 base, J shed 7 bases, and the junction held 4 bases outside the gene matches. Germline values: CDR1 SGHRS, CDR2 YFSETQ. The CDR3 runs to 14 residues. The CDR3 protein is CASSLKGAIGELFF. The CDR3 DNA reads TGCGCCAGCAGCTTGAAGGGGGCTATCGGGGAGCTGTTTTTT.

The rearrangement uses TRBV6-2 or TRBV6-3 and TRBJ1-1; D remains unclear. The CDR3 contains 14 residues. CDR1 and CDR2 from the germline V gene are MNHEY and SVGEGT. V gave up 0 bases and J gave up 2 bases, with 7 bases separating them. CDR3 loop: CASSYSTVNTEAFF. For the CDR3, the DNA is TGTGCCAGCAGTTACTCAACAGTTAACACTGAAGCTTTCTTT.

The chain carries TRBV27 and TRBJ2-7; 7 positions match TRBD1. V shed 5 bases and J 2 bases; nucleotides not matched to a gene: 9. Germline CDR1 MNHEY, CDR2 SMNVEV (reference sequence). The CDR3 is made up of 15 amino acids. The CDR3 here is CASSGTGTATYEQYF. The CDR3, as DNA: TGTGCCAGCAGTGGGACCGGGACAGCCACCTACGAGCAGTACTTC.

The CDR3 loop reads CASSQVLGGSNQPQHF. CDR3 sequence (DNA): TGCGCCAGCAGCCAAGTCCTAGGGGGTAGCAATCAGCCCCAGCATTTT. This sequence joins TRBV4-1 and TRBJ1-5; D might be TRBD1 (6 bases). Trimming removed 1 base from V and 0 bases from J, with 10 bases in between. The CDR3 is 16 residues long. Germline values: CDR1 MGHRA, CDR2 YSYEKL.

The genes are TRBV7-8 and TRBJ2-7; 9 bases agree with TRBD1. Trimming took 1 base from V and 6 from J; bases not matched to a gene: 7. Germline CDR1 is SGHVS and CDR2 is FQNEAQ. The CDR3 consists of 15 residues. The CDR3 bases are TGTGCCAGCAGCTTAGGGACAGGGGTTTATCCCGAGCAGTACTTC. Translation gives CASSLGTGVYPEQYF. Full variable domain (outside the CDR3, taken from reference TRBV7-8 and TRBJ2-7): GAGVSQSPRYKVAKRGQDVALRCDPISGHVSLFWYQQALGQGPEFLTYFQNEAQLDKSGLPSDRFFAERPEGSVSTLKIQRTQQEDSAVYLCASSLGTGVYPEQYFGPGTRLTVT.

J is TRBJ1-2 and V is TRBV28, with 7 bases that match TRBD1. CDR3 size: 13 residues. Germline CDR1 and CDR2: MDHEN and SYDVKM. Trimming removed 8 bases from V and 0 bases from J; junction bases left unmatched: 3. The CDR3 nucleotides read TGTGCCAGCGCGACAGGGCCTAACTATGGCTACACCTTC. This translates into CASATGPNYGYTF.

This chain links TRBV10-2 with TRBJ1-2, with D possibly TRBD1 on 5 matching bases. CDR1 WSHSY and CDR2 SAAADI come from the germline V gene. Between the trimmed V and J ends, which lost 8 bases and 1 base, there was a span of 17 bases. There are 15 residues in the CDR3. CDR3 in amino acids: CASLPGRGGNYGYTF. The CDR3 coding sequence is TGCGCCAGCTTACCGGGACGGGGGGGTAACTATGGCTACACCTTC.

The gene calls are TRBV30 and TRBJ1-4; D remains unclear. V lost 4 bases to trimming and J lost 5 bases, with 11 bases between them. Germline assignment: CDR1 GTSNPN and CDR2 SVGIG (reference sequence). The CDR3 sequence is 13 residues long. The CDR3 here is CAWNPGFNEKLFF. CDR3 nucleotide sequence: TGTGCCTGGAATCCGGGGTTCAATGAAAAACTGTTTTTT.

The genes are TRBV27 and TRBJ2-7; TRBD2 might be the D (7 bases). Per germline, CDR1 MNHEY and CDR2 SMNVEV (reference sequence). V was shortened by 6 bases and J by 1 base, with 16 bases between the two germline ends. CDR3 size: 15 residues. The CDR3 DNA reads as TGTGCCAGCAGCCACACAGGGAGGGGATCCTACGAGCAGTACTTC. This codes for CASSHTGRGSYEQYF.

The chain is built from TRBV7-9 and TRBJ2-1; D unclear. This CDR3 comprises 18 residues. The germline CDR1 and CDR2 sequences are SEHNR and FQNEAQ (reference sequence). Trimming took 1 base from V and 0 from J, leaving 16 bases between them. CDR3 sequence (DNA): TGTGCCAGCAGCTTAGGGTCCTCCAGCGCTAGCTCCTACAATGAGCAGTTCTTC. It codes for CASSLGSSSASSYNEQFF.

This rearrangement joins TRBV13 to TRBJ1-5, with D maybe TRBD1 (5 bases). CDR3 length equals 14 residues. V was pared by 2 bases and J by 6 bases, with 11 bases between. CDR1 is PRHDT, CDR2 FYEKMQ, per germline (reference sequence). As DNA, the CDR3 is TGTGCCAGCAGCTTATACAGGATCCGTCAGCCCCAGCATTTT. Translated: CASSLYRIRQPQHF. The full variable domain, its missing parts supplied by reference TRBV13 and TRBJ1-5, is AAGVIQSPRHLIKEKRETATLKCYPIPRHDTVYWYQQGPGQDPQFLISFYEKMQSDKGSIPDRFSAQQFSDYHSELNMSSLELGDSALYFCASSLYRIRQPQHFGDGTRLSIL.

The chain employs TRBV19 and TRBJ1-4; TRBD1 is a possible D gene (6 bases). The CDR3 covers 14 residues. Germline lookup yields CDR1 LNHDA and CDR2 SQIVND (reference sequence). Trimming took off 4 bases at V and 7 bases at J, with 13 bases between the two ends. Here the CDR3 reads CASSTTQGIEKLFF. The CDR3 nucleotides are TGTGCCAGTAGTACAACACAGGGAATTGAAAAACTGTTTTTT. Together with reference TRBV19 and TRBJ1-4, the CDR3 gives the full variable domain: DGGITQSPKYLFRKEGQNVTLSCEQNLNHDAMYWYRQDPGQGLRLIYYSQIVNDFQKGDIAEGYSVSREKKESFPLTVTSAQKNPTAFYLCASSTTQGIEKLFFGSGTQLSVL.

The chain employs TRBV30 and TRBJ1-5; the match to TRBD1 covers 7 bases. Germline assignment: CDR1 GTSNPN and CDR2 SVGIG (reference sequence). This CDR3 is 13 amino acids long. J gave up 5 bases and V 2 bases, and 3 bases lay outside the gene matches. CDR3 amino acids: CAWSTGVDQPQHF. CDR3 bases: TGTGCCTGGAGTACAGGGGTGGATCAGCCCCAGCATTTT.

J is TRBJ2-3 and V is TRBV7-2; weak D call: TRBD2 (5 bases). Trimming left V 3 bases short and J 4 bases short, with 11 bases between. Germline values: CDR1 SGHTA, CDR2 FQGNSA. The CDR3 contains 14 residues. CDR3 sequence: CASSFRRGPDTQYF. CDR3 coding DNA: TGTGCCAGCAGCTTTAGGAGAGGGCCAGATACGCAGTATTTT.

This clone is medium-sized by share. This CDR3 reads CASRRGGQGSNYGYTF. Written as DNA, the CDR3 is TGTGCCAGTAGAAGGGGGGGACAGGGATCGAATTATGGCTACACCTTC. The chain employs TRBV19 and TRBJ1-2; 9 bases map to TRBD1. The germline CDR1 and CDR2 sequences are LNHDA and SQIVND (reference sequence). With 6 bases clipped from V and 5 bases from J, the junction kept 13 bases outside the gene matches. CDR3 length: 16 amino acids. Drawing the rest from reference TRBV19 and TRBJ1-2, the complete variable domain is DGGITQSPKYLFRKEGQNVTLSCEQNLNHDAMYWYRQDPGQGLRLIYYSQIVNDFQKGDIAEGYSVSREKKESFPLTVTSAQKNPTAFYLCASRRGGQGSNYGYTFGSGTRLTVV.

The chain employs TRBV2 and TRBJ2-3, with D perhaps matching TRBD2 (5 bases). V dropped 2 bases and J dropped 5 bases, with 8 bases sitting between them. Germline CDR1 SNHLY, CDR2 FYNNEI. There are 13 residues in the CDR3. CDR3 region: CASSEMRVDTQYF. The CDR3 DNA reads TGTGCCAGCAGTGAAATGCGGGTAGATACGCAGTATTTT.

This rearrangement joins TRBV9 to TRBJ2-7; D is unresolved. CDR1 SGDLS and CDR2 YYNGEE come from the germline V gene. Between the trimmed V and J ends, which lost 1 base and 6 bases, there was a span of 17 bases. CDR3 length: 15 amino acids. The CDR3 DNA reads TGTGCCAGCAGCGTATCACCCACCTCCGGTGGCGAGCAGTACTTC. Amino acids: CASSVSPTSGGEQYF.

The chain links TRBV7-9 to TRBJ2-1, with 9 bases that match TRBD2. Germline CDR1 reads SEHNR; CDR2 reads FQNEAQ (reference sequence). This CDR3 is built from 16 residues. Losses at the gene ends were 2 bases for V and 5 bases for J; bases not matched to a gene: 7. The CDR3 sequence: CASSLLSGSLHNEQFF. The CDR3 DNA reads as TGTGCCAGCAGCTTACTTAGCGGGAGTCTCCACAATGAGCAGTTCTTC.

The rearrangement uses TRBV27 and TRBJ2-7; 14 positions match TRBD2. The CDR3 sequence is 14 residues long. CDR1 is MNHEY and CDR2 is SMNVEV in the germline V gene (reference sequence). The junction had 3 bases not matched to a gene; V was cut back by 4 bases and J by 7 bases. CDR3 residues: CASSWTSGRLEQYF. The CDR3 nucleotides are TGTGCCAGCAGTTGGACTAGCGGGAGGCTTGAGCAGTACTTC.

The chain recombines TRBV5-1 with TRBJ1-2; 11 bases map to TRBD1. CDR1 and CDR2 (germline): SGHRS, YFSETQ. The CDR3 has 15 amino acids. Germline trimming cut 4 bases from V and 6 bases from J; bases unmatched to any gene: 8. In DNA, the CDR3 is TGCGCCAGCAGCCGCGGGACAGGGGGGACGAATGGCTACACCTTC. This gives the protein CASSRGTGGTNGYTF.